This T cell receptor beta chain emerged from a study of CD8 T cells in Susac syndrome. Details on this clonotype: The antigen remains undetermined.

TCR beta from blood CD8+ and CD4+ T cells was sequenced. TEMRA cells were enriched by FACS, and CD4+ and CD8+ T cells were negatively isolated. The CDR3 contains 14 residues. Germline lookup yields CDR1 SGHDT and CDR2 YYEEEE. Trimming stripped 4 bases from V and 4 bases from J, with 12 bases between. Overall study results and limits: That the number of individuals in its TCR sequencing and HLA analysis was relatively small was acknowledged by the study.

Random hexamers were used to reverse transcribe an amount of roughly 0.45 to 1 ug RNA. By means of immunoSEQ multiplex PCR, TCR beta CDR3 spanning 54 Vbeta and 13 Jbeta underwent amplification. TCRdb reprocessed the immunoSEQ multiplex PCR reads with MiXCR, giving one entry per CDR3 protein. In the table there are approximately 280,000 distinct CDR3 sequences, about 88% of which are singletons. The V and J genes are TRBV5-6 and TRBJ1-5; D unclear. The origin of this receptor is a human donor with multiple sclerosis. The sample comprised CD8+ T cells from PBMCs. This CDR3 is CASSRSSKNQPQHF. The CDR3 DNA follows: TGTGCCAGCAGCCGCTCATCCAAAAATCAGCCCCAGCATTTT.